The 20 T cell receptor beta chains given below trace back to one sample, sequenced in a study of beta chain features in type 1 diabetes. Expressed TCRB transcripts got sequenced, as all isolated RNA was reverse transcribed. Sequencing was performed with immunoSEQ multiplex PCR; in TCRdb, only in-frame clones are kept and a portion is missing. The sample has 350,000 or so clones; roughly a fifth are singletons. Sequenced material: naive CD4+ T cells from blood. Source of these receptors: a woman between 18 and 30 years old in good health.

The sample holds a few counts of this clone. The V and J genes are TRBV6-5 and TRBJ2-7; 7 nucleotides line up with TRBD2. After removal of 6 bases from V and 1 base from J, the junction contained 9 bases not matched to a gene. Germline V gene sequence: CDR1 MNHEY, CDR2 SVGAGI. The CDR3 spans 15 residues. The CDR3 reads CASSPSERGSYEQYF. The CDR3 bases are TGTGCCAGCAGCCCCTCGGAGCGGGGTTCCTACGAGCAGTACTTC.

In its sample, this clone was seen a few times. The chain links TRBV7-2 to TRBJ1-5, with TRBD1 identical over 7 bases. The CDR3 is 15 residues long. Germline-derived CDR1 and CDR2 are SGHTA and FQGNSA. Trimming took 5 bases from V and 5 from J; bases not matched to a gene: 9. Here the CDR3 reads CASSDSGQRDQPQHF. CDR3 DNA: TGTGCCAGCAGCGATTCGGGACAGCGGGATCAGCCCCAGCATTTT.

CDR3 amino acids: CAWGQGAGTEAFF. CDR3 in DNA: TGTGCCTGGGGACAGGGGGCGGGCACTGAAGCTTTCTTT. The chain uses TRBV30 and TRBJ1-1; 11 nucleotides align to TRBD1. The trim removed 5 bases at V and 4 bases at J, leaving 3 bases unmatched. The CDR3 is 13 residues long. Looked up from germline, CDR1 is GTSNPN and CDR2 is SVGIG (reference sequence).

This chain joins TRBV7-2 and TRBJ2-7; TRBD1 matches at 7 bases. Trimming removed 5 bases from V and 1 base from J; junction bases left unmatched: 5. This CDR3 comprises 14 residues. Germline lookup yields CDR1 SGHTA and CDR2 FQGNSA. CDR3 coding DNA: TGTGCCAGCAGCAGCGACAGGGCGTCCTACGAGCAGTACTTC. Its protein is CASSSDRASYEQYF.

This clone has more than one count but fewer than ten. The chain recombines TRBV21-1 with TRBJ2-7; the D call TRBD1 from the table was never checked on the DNA. TRBV21-1 is a listed pseudogene. CDR3 size: 16 residues. DNA for the CDR3: TGTGCCAGCAGCAACGAAATCGACAGGGTACAGAACGAGCAGTACTTC. It translates to CASSNEIDRVQNEQYF.

The J gene is TRBJ2-2, the V gene TRBV7-9; 7 nucleotides align to TRBD1. Germline V CDR1 and CDR2: SEHNR, FQNEAQ (reference sequence). The junction had 9 bases not matched to a gene; V was cut back by 5 bases and J by 0 bases. CDR3 length equals 17 residues. DNA of the CDR3: TGTGCCAGCAGCAACCGGGACAGCCATTCGAACACCGGGGAGCTGTTTTTT. Protein sequence: CASSNRDSHSNTGELFF.

The chain links TRBV30 to TRBJ1-5, with 8 bases aligning to TRBD1. With V trimmed by 5 bases and J by 5 bases, 5 bases remained unmatched. The CDR3 totals 13 residues. Germline-derived CDR1 and CDR2 are GTSNPN and SVGIG (reference sequence). The CDR3 loop reads CAWGGQGHQPQHF. DNA for the CDR3: TGTGCCTGGGGTGGACAGGGTCATCAGCCCCAGCATTTT.

This clone turned up a few times. This chain connects TRBV5-4 to TRBJ2-7; possibly TRBD1 for D (6 bases). Trimming cost V 1 base and J 1 base, with 9 bases left between them. The CDR3 is 14 residues long. CDR1 is SGHNT and CDR2 is YYREEE in the germline V gene (reference sequence). CDR3 DNA: TGTGCCAGCAGCTTGCTGGGGGCGTCCTACGAGCAGTACTTC. As protein: CASSLLGASYEQYF.

This clone showed up just a few times. V is TRBV7-2 and J is TRBJ2-3, with TRBD1 matching 11 bases. V shed 5 bases and J 7 bases; nucleotides not matched to a gene: 8. The CDR3 runs to 15 residues. Looked up from germline, CDR1 is SGHTA and CDR2 is FQGNSA. The CDR3 here is CASSPRTGGMNTQYF. The DNA of the CDR3 is TGTGCCAGCAGCCCCCGGACAGGGGGCATGAATACGCAGTATTTT.

The chain couples TRBV19 to TRBJ1-1; D is uncertain. The germline V and J ends were trimmed by 4 bases and 5 bases, with 17 bases remaining between them. CDR3 length: 15 residues. From germline, CDR1 is LNHDA and CDR2 SQIVND (reference sequence). CDR3 protein: CASSKGSGVGTEAFF. The CDR3, as DNA: TGTGCCAGTAGTAAAGGATCCGGGGTGGGAACTGAAGCTTTCTTT.

The V gene is TRBV30, the J gene TRBJ1-1; 8 nucleotides align to TRBD1. The trim removed 5 bases at V and 6 bases at J, leaving 8 bases unmatched. Per the germline V gene, CDR1 is GTSNPN and CDR2 is SVGIG (reference sequence). The CDR3 totals 13 residues. The CDR3 spells CAWSKGQVPEAFF. The CDR3, as DNA: TGTGCCTGGTCGAAGGGACAGGTCCCTGAAGCTTTCTTT.

The rearrangement uses TRBV5-6 and TRBJ2-3, with D perhaps TRBD2 (6 bases). CDR1 and CDR2 from the germline V gene are SGHDT and YYEEEE. The CDR3 has 14 residues. V lost 4 bases, J lost 2 bases, and 11 bases lay in between. The chain's CDR3 is CASSAGLLTDTQYF. The CDR3 bases are TGTGCCAGCAGCGCGGGACTTCTCACAGATACGCAGTATTTT.

This clone was found once. The chain is built from TRBV5-1 and TRBJ2-7; D is possibly TRBD2 (6 bases). V was trimmed by 0 bases and J by 2 bases, leaving 9 bases between them. Germline V gives CDR1 SGHRS, CDR2 YFSETQ. The CDR3 loop spans 14 amino acids. As DNA, the CDR3 is TGCGCCAGCAGCTTGGTTGGGGAGGCCTACGAGCAGTACTTC. Translated: CASSLVGEAYEQYF.

The chain links TRBV30 to TRBJ2-7; TRBD2 is a possible D gene (6 bases). The CDR3 is made up of 12 amino acids. Trimming removed 3 bases from V and 3 bases from J, with 9 bases in between. The germline V gene encodes CDR1 GTSNPN and CDR2 SVGIG (reference sequence). The CDR3 coding sequence is TGTGCCTGGAGGGGGGAGGACTACGAGCAGTACTTC. Protein product: CAWRGEDYEQYF.

This clone turned up a few times. The chain is built from TRBV5-1 and TRBJ1-1; tentative D call: TRBD1 (5 bases). CDR3 length: 16 amino acids. Trimming removed 5 bases at V and 0 bases at J, with 17 bases between. Germline CDR1 is SGHRS and CDR2 is YFSETQ. The CDR3 spells CASRRYTGELNTEAFF. The CDR3 nucleotides read TGCGCCAGCAGGAGGTACACAGGTGAGCTGAACACTGAAGCTTTCTTT.

CDR3 sequence (DNA): TGTGCCAGTAGCCGGACAGGGGAGGGCTACACCTTC. It encodes CASSRTGEGYTF. The chain is built from TRBV19 and TRBJ1-2; 9 bases agree with TRBD1. CDR3 length: 12 residues. V dropped 6 bases and J dropped 8; count of bases not matched to a gene: 4. CDR1 is LNHDA and CDR2 is SQIVND in the germline V gene (reference sequence). Looking up the rest from reference TRBV19 and TRBJ1-2 gives the full variable domain: DGGITQSPKYLFRKEGQNVTLSCEQNLNHDAMYWYRQDPGQGLRLIYYSQIVNDFQKGDIAEGYSVSREKKESFPLTVTSAQKNPTAFYLCASSRTGEGYTFGSGTRLTVV.

The chain is built from TRBV6-5 and TRBJ1-6; maybe TRBD1 (5 bases). This CDR3 spans 13 amino acids. CDR1 and CDR2 (germline): MNHEY, SVGAGI. The V gene lost 7 bases and the J gene lost 4 bases, with 8 bases spanning the gap. CDR3 DNA: TGTGCCAGCAAAGACAGTTATAATTCACCCCTCCACTTT. It yields the protein CASKDSYNSPLHF.

The chain carries TRBV7-6 and TRBJ1-5; D may be TRBD1 (5 bases). In germline, CDR1 is SGHVS, CDR2 FNYEAQ. V was shortened by 0 bases and J by 14 bases, with 17 bases between the two germline ends. The length of the CDR3 is 14 residues. The CDR3 nucleotides are TGTGCCAGCAGCTTAGCGCCTTCAGGGATCGTGGAGCATTTT. This translates into CASSLAPSGIVEHF.

V and J are TRBV10-3 and TRBJ2-7; D is possibly TRBD1 (6 bases). This CDR3 has 14 residues. Per germline, CDR1 ENHRY and CDR2 SYGVKD. Trimming removed 3 bases from V and 0 bases from J, with 9 bases in between. The CDR3 loop is CAISEGQNSYEQYF. CDR3 nucleotide sequence: TGTGCCATCAGTGAAGGACAGAACTCCTACGAGCAGTACTTC.

This clone has only a few counts. This chain connects TRBV11-2 to TRBJ2-1; TRBD1 agrees at 9 bases. V lost 4 bases, J lost 2 bases, and 6 bases stayed unmatched. Germline loops: CDR1 SGHAT, CDR2 FQNNGV. The CDR3 extends over 16 amino acids. CDR3 sequence: CASSSLGQGAYNEQFF. The DNA for the CDR3 is TGTGCCAGCAGCTCATTGGGACAGGGTGCCTACAATGAGCAGTTCTTC.